Listed below are T cell receptor beta chains from one sample, sequenced in a study of blood T cell repertoires in COVID-19. TCRdb keeps only in-frame clones here, not all; method: immunoSEQ multiplex PCR. The sample includes some 180,000 clones, roughly 83% of them seen just once. Sequenced input: peripheral blood. The origin of the receptors is a woman aged 40-49 years with COVID-19, enrolled during active disease. CDR3s include the opening cysteine and the closing phenylalanine or tryptophan. A D gene is named only where the DNA matches it firmly. Not every row has a clone size; where given, it reads once, few, many or a size class.

clone_size: NA
v_call: TRBV19
d_call: NA
j_call: TRBJ1-1
cdr3_aa: CASSIQGGRTEAFF
cdr3_nt: TGTGCCAGTAGTATCCAGGGAGGTCGGACTGAAGCTTTCTTT

clone_size: few
v_call: TRBV5-3
d_call: TRBD1
j_call: TRBJ1-2
cdr3_aa: CAPYPRQGDIYGYTF
cdr3_nt: TGTGCCCCTTACCCTAGACAGGGTGATATCTATGGCTACACCTTC

clone_size: NA
v_call: TRBV7-9
d_call: NA
j_call: TRBJ2-5
cdr3_aa: CASSLRGGEQAQETQYF
cdr3_nt: TGTGCCAGCAGCTTAAGGGGGGGTGAACAGGCCCAAGAGACCCAGTACTTC

clone_size: NA
v_call: TRBV4-1
d_call: TRBD1
j_call: TRBJ1-4
cdr3_aa: CASSPTGSRGDGTNEKLFF
cdr3_nt: TGCGCCAGCAGCCCGACAGGGAGTAGGGGCGATGGAACTAATGAAAAACTGTTTTTT

clone_size: NA
v_call: TRBV5-1
d_call: NA
j_call: TRBJ2-5
cdr3_aa: CASSLASQETQYF
cdr3_nt: TGCGCCAGCAGCTTGGCCAGCCAAGAGACCCAGTACTTC

clone_size: few
v_call: TRBV3-1/TRBV3-2
d_call: NA
j_call: TRBJ1-2
cdr3_aa: CASSQVGGYGYTF
cdr3_nt: TGTGCCAGCAGCCAAGTAGGGGGCTATGGCTACACCTTC

clone_size: NA
v_call: TRBV6-5
d_call: NA
j_call: TRBJ1-1
cdr3_aa: CASMRQVNTEAFF
cdr3_nt: TGTGCCAGCATGAGACAGGTGAACACTGAAGCTTTCTTT

clone_size: NA
v_call: TRBV11-3
d_call: TRBD2
j_call: TRBJ2-2
cdr3_aa: CASSSPPGTSGSNTGELFF
cdr3_nt: TGTGCCAGCAGCTCCCCCCCCGGGACTAGCGGGAGCAACACCGGGGAGCTGTTTTTT

clone_size: once
v_call: TRBV20-1
d_call: TRBD2
j_call: TRBJ2-1
cdr3_aa: CSASLRGGWNEQFF
cdr3_nt: TGCAGTGCTAGTCTGCGGGGGGGTTGGAATGAGCAGTTCTTC

clone_size: NA
v_call: TRBV5-1
d_call: NA
j_call: TRBJ1-6
cdr3_aa: CASSLWGFNSPLHF
cdr3_nt: TGCGCCAGCAGCTTGTGGGGCTTCAATTCACCCCTCCACTTT

clone_size: NA
v_call: TRBV29-1
d_call: NA
j_call: TRBJ1-1
cdr3_aa: CSSQVGGTEAFF
cdr3_nt: TGCAGCTCTCAGGTGGGAGGTACTGAAGCTTTCTTT

clone_size: NA
v_call: TRBV5-6
d_call: NA
j_call: TRBJ2-7
cdr3_aa: CASSLAAYEQYF
cdr3_nt: TGTGCCAGCAGCTTGGCCGCCTACGAGCAGTACTTC

clone_size: NA
v_call: TRBV28
d_call: TRBD1
j_call: TRBJ2-7
cdr3_aa: CASSPGGRGAYEQYF
cdr3_nt: TGTGCCAGCAGCCCAGGGGGTAGGGGAGCCTACGAGCAGTACTTC

clone_size: NA
v_call: TRBV9
d_call: TRBD2
j_call: TRBJ2-7
cdr3_aa: CASSPSGSTEQYF
cdr3_nt: TGTGCCAGCAGCCCGAGCGGGAGTACCGAGCAGTACTTC

clone_size: NA
v_call: TRBV19
d_call: NA
j_call: TRBJ1-4
cdr3_aa: CASSIDGWGPNEKLFF
cdr3_nt: TGTGCCAGTAGTATAGATGGTTGGGGGCCTAATGAAAAACTGTTTTTT

clone_size: NA
v_call: TRBV7-8
d_call: NA
j_call: TRBJ1-1
cdr3_aa: CASSLTLQVVNTEAFF
cdr3_nt: TGTGCCAGCAGCTTAACTCTACAGGTGGTGAACACTGAAGCTTTCTTT

clone_size: NA
v_call: TRBV5-6
d_call: TRBD1
j_call: TRBJ2-5
cdr3_aa: CASDGTGQETQYF
cdr3_nt: TGTGCCAGCGACGGGACAGGGCAAGAGACCCAGTACTTC

clone_size: NA
v_call: TRBV5-8
d_call: NA
j_call: TRBJ1-1
cdr3_aa: CASSLPLGHLNTEAFF
cdr3_nt: TGTGCCAGCAGTTTACCTCTAGGACACTTGAACACTGAAGCTTTCTTT

clone_size: NA
v_call: TRBV7-9
d_call: NA
j_call: TRBJ1-1
cdr3_aa: CASDGQIMNTEAFF
cdr3_nt: TGTGCCAGCGATGGACAGATCATGAACACTGAAGCTTTCTTT

clone_size: NA
v_call: TRBV7-8
d_call: NA
j_call: TRBJ2-1
cdr3_aa: CASSSDSDLYNEQFF
cdr3_nt: TGTGCCAGCAGCTCGGACAGTGACCTCTACAATGAGCAGTTCTTC

clone_size: NA
v_call: TRBV5-1
d_call: NA
j_call: TRBJ2-7
cdr3_aa: CASSLQGIRTSSYEQYF
cdr3_nt: TGCGCCAGCAGCCTACAGGGCATTCGCACGTCCTCCTACGAGCAGTACTTC

clone_size: NA
v_call: TRBV19
d_call: NA
j_call: TRBJ2-5
cdr3_aa: CASSKSPGETQYF
cdr3_nt: TGTGCCAGTAGTAAGTCCCCGGGGGAGACCCAGTACTTC

clone_size: NA
v_call: TRBV9
d_call: NA
j_call: TRBJ1-3
cdr3_aa: CASSVAAGGVDTIYF
cdr3_nt: TGTGCCAGCAGCGTAGCGGCAGGAGGAGTGGACACCATATATTTT

clone_size: NA
v_call: TRBV27
d_call: NA
j_call: TRBJ2-2
cdr3_aa: CASSLTGEWGELFF
cdr3_nt: TGTGCCAGCAGTTTAACGGGAGAATGGGGGGAGCTGTTTTTT

clone_size: NA
v_call: TRBV7-8
d_call: NA
j_call: TRBJ1-5
cdr3_aa: CASSQDSSGQPQHF
cdr3_nt: TGTGCCAGCAGCCAGGACAGTTCAGGTCAGCCCCAGCATTTT

clone_size: NA
v_call: TRBV27
d_call: NA
j_call: TRBJ2-1
cdr3_aa: CASSERLYNEQFF
cdr3_nt: TGTGCCAGCAGTGAGCGACTCTACAATGAGCAGTTCTTC

clone_size: NA
v_call: TRBV27
d_call: NA
j_call: TRBJ2-1
cdr3_aa: CASSLRSGSYNEQFF
cdr3_nt: TGTGCCAGCAGTTTACGTAGCGGCTCCTACAATGAGCAGTTCTTC

clone_size: NA
v_call: TRBV5-1
d_call: NA
j_call: TRBJ1-6
cdr3_aa: CASSPPQGSPLHF
cdr3_nt: TGCGCCAGCAGCCCACCTCAGGGTTCACCCCTCCACTTT

clone_size: NA
v_call: TRBV14
d_call: NA
j_call: TRBJ2-5
cdr3_aa: CASSSRDTFHYVETQYF
cdr3_nt: TGTGCCAGCAGCTCCCGGGACACCTTCCATTATGTGGAGACCCAGTACTTC

clone_size: NA
v_call: TRBV6-1
d_call: NA
j_call: TRBJ1-6
cdr3_aa: CASSEDTGMGSPLHF
cdr3_nt: TGTGCCAGCAGTGAAGATACAGGGATGGGATCACCCCTCCACTTT

clone_size: once
v_call: TRBV5-8
d_call: NA
j_call: TRBJ2-2
cdr3_aa: CASSLWTVNTGELFF
cdr3_nt: TGTGCCAGCAGCCTCTGGACAGTCAACACCGGGGAGCTGTTTTTT

clone_size: NA
v_call: TRBV19
d_call: TRBD1
j_call: TRBJ2-7
cdr3_aa: CASQQGYSYEQYF
cdr3_nt: TGTGCCAGCCAACAGGGGTACTCCTACGAGCAGTACTTC

clone_size: NA
v_call: TRBV5-4
d_call: NA
j_call: TRBJ1-4
cdr3_aa: CASSLDRISEKLFF
cdr3_nt: TGTGCCAGCAGCTTGGACAGGATCTCTGAAAAACTGTTTTTT

clone_size: NA
v_call: TRBV4-1
d_call: TRBD2
j_call: TRBJ2-5
cdr3_aa: CASSHRLAGGSETQYF
cdr3_nt: TGCGCCAGCAGCCACCGGCTAGCGGGAGGGTCGGAGACCCAGTACTTC

clone_size: once
v_call: TRBV4-1
d_call: NA
j_call: TRBJ2-7
cdr3_aa: CASSQAWGPEQYF
cdr3_nt: TGCGCCAGCAGCCAAGCCTGGGGCCCCGAGCAGTACTTC

clone_size: NA
v_call: TRBV6-6
d_call: NA
j_call: TRBJ2-7
cdr3_aa: CATATGTNYEQYF
cdr3_nt: TGTGCCACCGCCACCGGGACAAACTACGAGCAGTACTTC

clone_size: NA
v_call: TRBV11-1
d_call: TRBD1
j_call: TRBJ2-3
cdr3_aa: CASSLGQGGDTQYF
cdr3_nt: TGTGCCAGCAGCCTCGGACAGGGGGGAGATACGCAGTATTTT

clone_size: few
v_call: TRBV28
d_call: TRBD1
j_call: TRBJ1-1
cdr3_aa: CASSPHPGGGAFF
cdr3_nt: TGTGCCAGCAGTCCCCATCCAGGGGGAGGAGCTTTCTTT

clone_size: few
v_call: TRBV5-6
d_call: TRBD1
j_call: TRBJ1-2
cdr3_aa: CASSLGQGRGYTF
cdr3_nt: TGTGCCAGCAGCCTGGGACAGGGGCGCGGCTACACCTTC

clone_size: once
v_call: TRBV20-1
d_call: TRBD1
j_call: TRBJ1-2
cdr3_aa: CSAQTQGSYTF
cdr3_nt: TGCAGTGCTCAGACACAGGGGAGCTACACCTTC

clone_size: NA
v_call: TRBV27
d_call: TRBD1
j_call: TRBJ2-7
cdr3_aa: CASSSRTGSYEQYF
cdr3_nt: TGTGCCAGCAGCTCCCGGACAGGTTCCTACGAGCAGTACTTC

clone_size: NA
v_call: TRBV2
d_call: NA
j_call: TRBJ2-5
cdr3_aa: CASTPVGRGRETQYF
cdr3_nt: TGTGCCAGCACCCCGGTGGGGAGAGGTAGGGAGACCCAGTACTTC

clone_size: NA
v_call: TRBV11-2
d_call: NA
j_call: TRBJ2-1
cdr3_aa: CASSLGPTNNEQFF
cdr3_nt: TGTGCCAGCAGCTTGGGGCCAACCAACAATGAGCAGTTCTTC

clone_size: NA
v_call: TRBV18
d_call: NA
j_call: TRBJ2-2
cdr3_aa: CASTEVFLNTGELFF
cdr3_nt: TGTGCCAGCACCGAGGTTTTCTTGAACACCGGGGAGCTGTTTTTT

clone_size: NA
v_call: TRBV24-1
d_call: NA
j_call: TRBJ2-3
cdr3_aa: CATSWSRRDSTDTQYF
cdr3_nt: TGTGCCACCAGCTGGAGTCGGAGGGACAGCACAGATACGCAGTATTTT

clone_size: NA
v_call: TRBV7-6
d_call: TRBD2
j_call: TRBJ2-3
cdr3_aa: CASRLSGGENTQYF
cdr3_nt: TGTGCCAGCAGACTTAGCGGGGGGGAGAATACGCAGTATTTT

clone_size: NA
v_call: TRBV7-2
d_call: TRBD2
j_call: TRBJ2-1
cdr3_aa: CASSFGTRNNEQFF
cdr3_nt: TGTGCCAGCAGCTTCGGGACTAGGAACAATGAGCAGTTCTTC

clone_size: NA
v_call: TRBV5-6
d_call: TRBD1
j_call: TRBJ1-1
cdr3_aa: CASSSRDRLNTEAFF
cdr3_nt: TGTGCCAGCAGCTCCCGGGACAGACTGAACACTGAAGCTTTCTTT

clone_size: NA
v_call: TRBV27
d_call: NA
j_call: TRBJ1-2
cdr3_aa: CASSLSGRAYGYTF
cdr3_nt: TGTGCCAGCAGTTTATCTGGCAGGGCCTATGGCTACACCTTC

clone_size: NA
v_call: TRBV6-5
d_call: NA
j_call: TRBJ2-5
cdr3_aa: CASSLAGVETQYF
cdr3_nt: TGTGCCAGCAGCCTCGCGGGTGTGGAGACCCAGTACTTC

clone_size: few
v_call: TRBV11-2
d_call: TRBD1
j_call: TRBJ2-7
cdr3_aa: CASSLRTGTGGDEQYF
cdr3_nt: TGTGCCAGCAGCTTACGGACCGGGACAGGGGGCGATGAGCAGTACTTC